Following are 11 T cell receptor beta chains from one sample sequenced in a study of blood T cell repertoires in COVID-19. This table comes from immunoSEQ multiplex PCR, and its TCRdb copy is limited to in-frame clones, with some not included. Found here are 300,000 to 400,000 clones, around nine tenths of them singletons; the top ten hold less than 5.5%. Sequenced input: PBMCs or T cells enriched from blood (not recorded which). The receptors derive from a man aged 25 to 40 who had recovered from COVID-19.

V is TRBV2 and J is TRBJ2-7, with 9 nucleotides matching TRBD2. The germline CDR1 and CDR2 sequences are SNHLY and FYNNEI. V lost 7 bases and J lost 3; bases outside the gene matches: 10. The CDR3 runs to 15 residues. CDR3 region: CASKTAGGIFYEQYF. DNA for the CDR3: TGTGCCAGCAAAACGGCGGGGGGGATCTTCTACGAGCAGTACTTC.

V usage is TRBV6-5 and J usage is TRBJ1-6; 8 bases are a match to TRBD1. V lost 6 bases to trimming and J lost 10 bases; unmatched junction nucleotides: 8. From germline, CDR1 is MNHEY and CDR2 SVGAGI. The CDR3 spans 14 residues. CDR3 amino acids: CASSTQGGDSPLHF. CDR3 coding DNA: TGTGCCAGCAGCACACAGGGGGGCGACTCACCCCTCCACTTT.

The chain uses TRBV5-4 and TRBJ2-7; 11 bases match TRBD1. Trimming took 4 bases from V and 2 from J; bases not matched to a gene: 5. The CDR3 loop spans 15 amino acids. Germline V gene lookup returns CDR1 SGHNT and CDR2 YYREEE (reference sequence). CDR3 amino acids: CASSVGQGETYEQYF. The CDR3 region has the DNA TGTGCCAGCAGCGTGGGACAGGGGGAGACCTACGAGCAGTACTTC. Variable domain in full (rest from reference TRBV5-4 and TRBJ2-7): ETGVTQSPTHLIKTRGQQVTLRCSSQSGHNTVSWYQQALGQGPQFIFQYYREEENGRGNFPPRFSGLQFPNYSSELNVNALELDDSALYLCASSVGQGETYEQYFGPGTRLTVT.

The V and J genes are TRBV7-2 and TRBJ2-6; 10 nucleotides line up with TRBD1. The germline V gene encodes CDR1 SGHTA and CDR2 FQGNSA. The CDR3 has 16 amino acids. Trimming removed 9 bases from V and 0 bases from J; junction bases left unmatched: 5. This CDR3 reads CASRTGGSSGANVLTF. CDR3 bases: TGTGCCAGTCGGACAGGGGGAAGCTCTGGGGCCAACGTCCTGACTTTC.

V gene TRBV5-6 combines with J gene TRBJ2-7; 7 bases are a match to TRBD1. With V trimmed by 0 bases and J by 3 bases, 15 bases remained unmatched. There are 18 residues in the CDR3. CDR1 SGHDT and CDR2 YYEEEE come from the germline V gene. In DNA, the CDR3 is TGTGCCAGCAGCTTGGTTGAGACGACAGGGAGTGGTCTCTACGAGCAGTACTTC. Translation: CASSLVETTGSGLYEQYF.

The chain joins TRBV4-1 to TRBJ2-4; no firm D call. The V gene's germline CDR1 is MGHRA and CDR2 YSYEKL. The V gene lost 0 bases and the J gene lost 0 bases, with 6 bases spanning the gap. CDR3 length equals 15 residues. The CDR3 DNA follows: TGCGCCAGCAGCCAAGACCGTTTAGCCAAAAACATTCAGTACTTC. The encoded protein is CASSQDRLAKNIQYF.

The gene calls are TRBV25-1 and TRBJ1-3; D call uncertain. CDR1 and CDR2 from the germline V gene are MGHDK and SYGVNS. This CDR3 has 15 residues. The ends were cut back, 3 bases at V and 0 bases at J, with 9 bases in the middle. This CDR3 reads CASSERWISGNTIYF. The DNA of the CDR3 is TGTGCCAGCAGTGAGCGGTGGATCTCTGGAAACACCATATATTTT.

This clone was observed a single time. This chain joins TRBV19 and TRBJ2-3, with 7 bases identical to TRBD2. The ends lost 5 bases at V and 1 base at J; junction bases unmatched: 6. Germline values: CDR1 LNHDA, CDR2 SQIVND (reference sequence). This CDR3 contains 15 residues. DNA for the CDR3: TGTGCCAGTAGTGCCGGGACTATGGGCACAGATACGCAGTATTTT. Translating gives CASSAGTMGTDTQYF.

This chain joins TRBV27 and TRBJ2-7, with D possibly being TRBD2 (5 bases). Germline CDR1 reads MNHEY; CDR2 reads SMNVEV (reference sequence). V lost 6 bases to trimming and J lost 6 bases, with 21 bases between them. This CDR3 spans 15 amino acids. Here the CDR3 reads CASRRRSQRAGEQYF. The CDR3 DNA reads as TGTGCCAGCAGACGCAGGTCTCAGAGGGCCGGCGAGCAGTACTTC.

V usage is TRBV5-4 and J usage is TRBJ2-7, with 10 bases identical to TRBD1. V lost 3 bases to trimming and J lost 7 bases; unmatched junction nucleotides: 13. This CDR3 region has 16 residues. Germline V gene lookup returns CDR1 SGHNT and CDR2 YYREEE (reference sequence). The CDR3 bases are TGTGCCAGCAGCTCCACTGGACAGGGGGTTCGATGGGAGCAGTACTTC. Encoded protein: CASSSTGQGVRWEQYF.

This clone was observed once. The chain couples TRBV30 to TRBJ2-1; D gene ambiguous. The CDR3 spans 12 residues. V was pared by 2 bases and J by 3 bases, with 5 bases between. Germline V lookup: CDR1 GTSNPN, CDR2 SVGIG (reference sequence). CDR3 region: CAWSRLYNEQFF. CDR3 DNA: TGTGCCTGGAGTCGTCTCTACAATGAGCAGTTCTTC.